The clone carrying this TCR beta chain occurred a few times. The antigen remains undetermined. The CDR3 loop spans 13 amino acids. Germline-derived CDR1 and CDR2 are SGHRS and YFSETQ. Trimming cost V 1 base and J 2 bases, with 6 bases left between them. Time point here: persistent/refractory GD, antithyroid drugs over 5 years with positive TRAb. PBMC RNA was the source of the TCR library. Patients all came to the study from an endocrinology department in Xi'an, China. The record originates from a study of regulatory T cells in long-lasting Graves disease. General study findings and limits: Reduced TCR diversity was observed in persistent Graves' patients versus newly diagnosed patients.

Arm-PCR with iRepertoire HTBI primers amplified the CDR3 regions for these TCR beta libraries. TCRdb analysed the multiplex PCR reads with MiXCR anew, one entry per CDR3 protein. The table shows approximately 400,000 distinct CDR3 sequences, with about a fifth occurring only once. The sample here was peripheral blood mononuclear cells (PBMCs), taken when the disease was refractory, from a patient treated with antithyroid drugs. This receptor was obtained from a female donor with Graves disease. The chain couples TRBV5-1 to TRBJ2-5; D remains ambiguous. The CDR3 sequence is CASSLWQQETQYF. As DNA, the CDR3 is TGCGCCAGCAGCTTGTGGCAGCAAGAGACCCAGTACTTC.